A selection of T cell receptor beta chains follows, all from one sample in a study of T cell responses to AZD1222 COVID-19 vaccine. Produced via immunoSEQ multiplex PCR; TCRdb's table is partial and in-frame only. This table has around 120,000 clones, approximately 92% appearing once. Sequenced here: peripheral blood, sampled 28 days after the second AZD1222 dose. The source is an adult who received the AZD1222 COVID-19 vaccine. CDR3s include the opening cysteine and the closing phenylalanine or tryptophan. A D gene is named only where the DNA matches it firmly. Rows give clone size only sometimes, using once, few, many, or a class for an expanded clone.

cdr3_aa	cdr3_nt	clone_size	d_call	j_call	v_call
CASRGEAGGYNRSYNEQFF	TGTGCCAGCAGGGGGGAGGCGGGAGGATATAATCGCTCCTACAATGAGCAGTTCTTC	-	TRBD2	TRBJ2-1	TRBV28
CASSLARSSYEQYF	TGCGCCAGCAGCTTGGCCCGGAGCTCCTACGAGCAGTACTTC	-	-	TRBJ2-7	TRBV5-1
CASRPGQQKRNQPQHF	TGTGCCAGTAGGCCGGGACAGCAAAAACGCAATCAGCCCCAGCATTTT	-	TRBD1	TRBJ1-5	TRBV19
CAITPGQSYNEQFF	TGTGCCATCACCCCGGGACAGTCCTACAATGAGCAGTTCTTC	-	TRBD1	TRBJ2-1	TRBV10-3
CASSLGGRNEQFF	TGTGCCAGCAGCTTAGGGGGGAGAAATGAGCAGTTCTTC	-	-	TRBJ2-1	TRBV7-2
CASSPGTGGNEQFF	TGTGCCAGCTCACCGGGGACAGGGGGCAATGAGCAGTTCTTC	once	TRBD1	TRBJ2-1	TRBV18
CASTTSRVRAFF	TGTGCCAGCACCACCTCCAGGGTCCGAGCTTTCTTT	-	-	TRBJ1-1	TRBV12-3/TRBV12-4
CASMGINYGYTF	TGTGCCAGTATGGGTATTAACTATGGCTACACCTTC	-	-	TRBJ1-2	TRBV19
CASSVVPEAVEQARNTIYF	TGTGCCAGCAGCGTAGTCCCGGAGGCCGTGGAACAGGCCAGAAACACCATATATTTT	once	-	TRBJ1-3	TRBV9
CASSPPSGRLNEQFF	TGTGCCAGCAGCCCCCCTAGCGGGAGGTTGAATGAGCAGTTCTTC	few	TRBD2	TRBJ2-1	TRBV9
CASSLVPRAGGWNEQFF	TGCGCCAGCAGCTTGGTTCCGCGTGCGGGAGGTTGGAATGAGCAGTTCTTC	-	TRBD2	TRBJ2-1	TRBV5-1
CASSLHGGSYNEQFF	TGTGCCAGCAGCTTGCACGGGGGTTCCTACAATGAGCAGTTCTTC	few	-	TRBJ2-1	TRBV11-3
CASSTKGRSNYGYTF	TGTGCCAGTAGTACCAAGGGACGGTCTAACTATGGCTACACCTTC	-	-	TRBJ1-2	TRBV19
CASSSGQLYNYGYTF	TGTGCCAGCAGTTCCGGCCAGCTCTATAACTATGGCTACACCTTC	-	-	TRBJ1-2	TRBV6-2/TRBV6-3
CSVGLRLAGSNEQFF	TGCAGCGTTGGCCTACGACTAGCGGGGTCCAATGAGCAGTTCTTC	-	TRBD2	TRBJ2-1	TRBV29-1
CASSQERTTARELFF	TGCGCCAGCAGCCAAGAGCGGACTACAGCCCGGGAGCTGTTTTTT	-	-	TRBJ2-2	TRBV4-3
CASRPGQGQLFF	TGTGCCAGCAGGCCCGGACAGGGGCAACTGTTTTTT	-	TRBD1	TRBJ1-4	TRBV6-5
CASSFTGSRHEQYF	TGTGCCAGCAGCTTCACAGGGAGTCGGCACGAGCAGTACTTC	-	-	TRBJ2-7	TRBV11-1
CASSPSGSGGSNEQFF	TGTGCCAGCAGCCCCAGTGGTAGCGGGGGCTCTAATGAGCAGTTCTTC	-	TRBD2	TRBJ2-1	TRBV9
CASSLAGQVGGEQYF	TGTGCCAGCAGCTTAGCCGGACAGGTTGGGGGCGAGCAGTACTTC	once	TRBD1	TRBJ2-7	TRBV7-2
CASSQGQGIKVSGGYTF	TGTGCCAGCAGCCAAGGGCAGGGCATAAAGGTCTCGGGGGGCTACACCTTC	few	-	TRBJ1-2	TRBV14
CASSKGRDSTEAFF	TGTGCCAGCAGCAAGGGTAGGGATAGCACTGAAGCTTTCTTT	-	-	TRBJ1-1	TRBV4-2
CASSQDGNQPQHF	TGTGCCAGTAGTCAGGACGGGAATCAGCCCCAGCATTTT	-	-	TRBJ1-5	TRBV19
CSVETGAYEQYF	TGCAGCGTTGAAACAGGGGCCTACGAGCAGTACTTC	-	TRBD1	TRBJ2-7	TRBV29-1
CASSQRSGAGYTF	TGTGCCAGCAGCCAAAGGTCAGGGGCTGGCTACACCTTC	-	-	TRBJ1-2	TRBV3-1/TRBV3-2
CASSSKAPNEQYF	TGTGCCAGCTCAAGCAAGGCCCCGAACGAGCAGTACTTC	-	-	TRBJ2-7	TRBV12-3/TRBV12-4